This entry lists 24 T cell receptor beta chains sequenced from one sample in a study of a mutant IDH1 vaccine in newly diagnosed glioma. Antigens of these TCRs are unknown. The time point was: week 5, during vaccination. Topical imiquimod accompanied each vaccine dose, which consisted of 300 ug of mutant IDH1 20-mer peptide. TCRdb keeps only in-frame clones here, not all; method: immunoSEQ multiplex PCR. The table includes around 56,000 clones, around 81% detected once. The sample consisted of PBMCs, taken from a glioma patient whose treatment included an IDH1 peptide vaccine. The source is a man aged 30 to 45 with glioma.

This chain joins TRBV28 and TRBJ1-1, with 7 positions matching TRBD1. Trimming took 7 bases from V and 0 from J; bases not matched to a gene: 5. Germline lookup yields CDR1 MDHEN and CDR2 SYDVKM. The CDR3 sequence is 14 residues long. DNA of the CDR3: TGTGCCAGCATCCTGACAGGGATGAACACTGAAGCTTTCTTT. Its protein product is CASILTGMNTEAFF.

This clone was picked up a small number of times. V usage is TRBV19 and J usage is TRBJ2-4, with TRBD1 as a possible D gene (6 bases). V lost 6 bases and J 1 base, leaving 10 bases between the germline ends. CDR3 length: 14 amino acids. Germline V lookup: CDR1 LNHDA, CDR2 SQIVND (reference sequence). The CDR3 region has the DNA TGTGCCAGTAGCACAGGGTCGGCCAAAAACATTCAGTACTTC. It yields the protein CASSTGSAKNIQYF.

Regarding this clone: The junction and the germline gene differ at one end; a read error may be behind it. This rearrangement joins TRBV4-1 to TRBJ2-7; 8 nucleotides line up with TRBD1. Germline V gives CDR1 MGHRA, CDR2 YSYEKL. The CDR3 contains 16 residues. CDR3 residues: CASSQVHGQGLYEQHF. CDR3 DNA: TGCGCCAGCAGCCAAGTACATGGACAGGGCCTTTACGAGCAGCACTTC.

The chain is built from TRBV2 and TRBJ1-2, with 9 bases that match TRBD1. This CDR3 comprises 13 residues. After removal of 5 bases from V and 8 bases from J, the junction contained 6 bases not matched to a gene. Germline loops: CDR1 SNHLY, CDR2 FYNNEI. CDR3 in DNA: TGTGCCAGCAGTAGGACAGGGGAATTCGGCTACACCTTC. Its protein product is CASSRTGEFGYTF.

The rearrangement joins TRBV5-4 to TRBJ1-1, with 8 positions matching TRBD1. In germline, CDR1 is SGHNT, CDR2 YYREEE (reference sequence). The trim removed 4 bases at V and 1 base at J, leaving 6 bases unmatched. The CDR3 has 15 amino acids. The CDR3 nucleotides read TGTGCCAGCAGCCATGGACAGGGAGGGAACACTGAAGCTTTCTTT. Its protein product is CASSHGQGGNTEAFF.

The chain couples TRBV19 to TRBJ1-1; perhaps TRBD1 as D (6 bases). The V end was cut by 3 bases, the J end by 6 bases, with 20 bases between. The CDR3 contains 16 residues. Germline CDR1 and CDR2: LNHDA and SQIVND (reference sequence). For the CDR3, the DNA is TGTGCCAGTAGTATGAAGTTCCGGGGGCTGAGCGCTGAAGCTTTCTTT. Translated, it gives CASSMKFRGLSAEAFF.

The J gene is TRBJ1-2, the V gene TRBV11-2, with no clear D. Trimming removed 3 bases from V and 3 bases from J, with 14 bases in between. This CDR3 region has 15 residues. Germline V gives CDR1 SGHAT, CDR2 FQNNGV. CDR3 sequence: CASSFEARRYYGYTF. CDR3 in DNA: TGTGCCAGCAGCTTCGAGGCGCGAAGGTACTATGGCTACACCTTC.

The chain couples TRBV12-5 to TRBJ1-3, with D hard to call. Germline CDR1 is LGHNT and CDR2 is FRNRAP. The CDR3 is 13 residues long. V was clipped by 5 bases and J by 3 bases, with 8 bases between them. Here the CDR3 reads CASGGIHGNTIYF. For the CDR3, the DNA is TGTGCTAGTGGTGGAATACATGGAAACACCATATATTTT.

This clone was observed a handful of times. Written as DNA, the CDR3 is TGTGCCAGCAGCCAAGATAGGACTTACACTGAAGCTTTCTTT. It yields the protein CASSQDRTYTEAFF. The V and J genes are TRBV4-2 and TRBJ1-1; no reliable D call. The CDR3 runs to 14 residues. The V end lost 0 bases, the J end lost 3 bases, and 8 bases lay between the germline ends. Germline values: CDR1 LGHNA, CDR2 YNFKEQ.

Details on this clone: In the same sample, other DNA sequences code for this CDR3. The chain combines TRBV7-9 with TRBJ1-2, with no clear D. Germline V gene lookup returns CDR1 SEHNR and CDR2 FQNEAQ (reference sequence). The CDR3 sequence is 12 residues long. V was pared by 1 base and J by 8 bases, with 8 bases between. CDR3 sequence reads: CASSLGQRGYTF. CDR3 DNA sequence: TGTGCCAGCAGCTTAGGGCAGCGGGGCTACACCTTC.

The V and J genes are TRBV10-1 and TRBJ2-3; TRBD2 might be the D (5 bases). CDR1 WNHNN and CDR2 SYGVQD come from the germline V gene (reference sequence). V was shortened by 5 bases and J by 2 bases, with 8 bases between the two germline ends. The length of the CDR3 is 13 residues. The CDR3 coding sequence is TGCGCCAGCAGTACGGACTTCACAGATACGCAGTATTTT. It codes for CASSTDFTDTQYF.

This clone has a single count. The chain combines TRBV6-6 with TRBJ2-1, with D possibly being TRBD1 or TRBD2 (6 bases each). This CDR3 has 14 residues. V lost 6 bases, J lost 8 bases, and 17 bases lay in between. Per germline, CDR1 MNHNY and CDR2 SVGAGI (reference sequence). CDR3 in amino acids: CASRLGLRGDEQFF. The CDR3 DNA follows: TGTGCCAGCAGGCTCGGACTAAGGGGGGATGAGCAGTTCTTC.

This clone has only one observation. A junction end diverges from the germline sequence, so it may reflect a read error. The V call is TRBV19, the J call TRBJ2-5; 9 positions agree with TRBD1. There are 16 residues in the CDR3. CDR1 LNHDA and CDR2 SQIVND come from the germline V gene (reference sequence). The CDR3 nucleotides read TGTGCCGGTAGTAGGATCCGGGACAGGGTGCGAGAGACCCAGTACTTC. Its translation is CAGSRIRDRVRETQYF.

The chain has TRBV6-5 and TRBJ1-4; 8 nucleotides align to TRBD1. The CDR3 sequence is 15 residues long. Germline values: CDR1 MNHEY, CDR2 SVGAGI. V lost 4 bases and J lost 2; bases outside the gene matches: 3. CDR3 residues: CASSSDRVTNEKLFF. CDR3 bases: TGTGCCAGCAGTTCGGACAGGGTGACTAATGAAAAACTGTTTTTT.

The V gene is TRBV6-1, the J gene TRBJ1-1; 8 nucleotides line up with TRBD1. Germline V gives CDR1 MNHNS, CDR2 SASEGT. The CDR3 extends over 16 amino acids. Unmatched junction bases numbered 7, after V lost 4 bases and J lost 0 bases. The DNA of the CDR3 is TGTGCCAGCAGTGCCCCGGGACAGGCTATGAACACTGAAGCTTTCTTT. It codes for CASSAPGQAMNTEAFF.

The rearrangement uses TRBV6-5 and TRBJ1-1; tentative D call: TRBD1 (6 bases). Between the trimmed V and J ends, which lost 2 bases and 4 bases, there was a span of 11 bases. The CDR3 loop spans 14 amino acids. Germline-derived CDR1 and CDR2 are MNHEY and SVGAGI. The DNA of the CDR3 is TGTGCCAGCAGTTACACTGGGGGCGGCACTGAAGCTTTCTTT. Translated, it gives CASSYTGGGTEAFF.

This CDR3 is CASSPPITYEQYF. In DNA, the CDR3 is TGTGCCAGCAGCCCACCCATTACCTACGAGCAGTACTTC. V and J are TRBV13 and TRBJ2-7, with no clear D. Trimming cost V 5 bases and J 2 bases, with 10 bases left between them. This CDR3 region has 13 residues. CDR1 is PRHDT, CDR2 FYEKMQ, per germline (reference sequence).

The chain is built from TRBV6-6 and TRBJ1-6, with 8 nucleotides matching TRBD1. V shed 5 bases and J 10 bases; nucleotides not matched to a gene: 10. Germline V CDR1 and CDR2: MNHNY, SVGAGI (reference sequence). The CDR3 is made up of 15 amino acids. CDR3 loop: CASSLGGQGNSPLHF. CDR3 coding DNA: TGTGCCAGCAGTCTAGGTGGACAGGGAAACTCACCCCTCCACTTT.

The chain employs TRBV6-6 and TRBJ1-2; the D gene is possibly TRBD1 (5 bases). CDR3 length: 14 amino acids. Trimming took off 1 base at V and 3 bases at J, with 9 bases between the two ends. CDR1 and CDR2 (germline): MNHNY, SVGAGI (reference sequence). CDR3 in amino acids: CASSYWQGDYGYTF. The CDR3 DNA follows: TGTGCCAGCAGTTACTGGCAGGGAGACTATGGCTACACCTTC.

The chain uses TRBV18 and TRBJ2-7, with TRBD1 matching 7 bases. The V gene's germline CDR1 is KGHSH and CDR2 LQKENI. The CDR3 spans 14 residues. Unmatched junction bases numbered 9, after V lost 5 bases and J lost 5 bases. CDR3 amino acids: CASSVDRASNEQYF. DNA for the CDR3: TGTGCCAGCTCAGTAGACAGGGCATCAAACGAGCAGTACTTC.

The V call is TRBV28, the J call TRBJ1-6; D possibly corresponds to TRBD1 (5 bases). The CDR3 runs to 12 residues. Germline CDR1 is MDHEN and CDR2 is SYDVKM. V shed 7 bases and J shed 13 bases, with 14 bases lying between them. The CDR3 protein is CASTMLGVPLHF. DNA of the CDR3: TGTGCCAGCACTATGCTGGGGGTCCCCCTCCACTTT.

The chain couples TRBV5-4 to TRBJ2-2; TRBD2 aligns across 11 bases. V was clipped by 3 bases and J by 4 bases; unmatched bases: 5. This CDR3 has 16 amino acids. Looked up from germline, CDR1 is SGHNT and CDR2 is YYREEE (reference sequence). CDR3 residues: CASSSLAGGFTGELFF. The CDR3 coding sequence is TGTGCCAGCAGCTCTCTAGCGGGGGGATTCACCGGGGAGCTGTTTTTT.

V is TRBV5-1 and J is TRBJ2-5; either TRBD1 or TRBD2 may fit D (5 bases each). CDR1 SGHRS and CDR2 YFSETQ come from the germline V gene. This CDR3 has 14 amino acids. V was trimmed by 3 bases and J by 5 bases, leaving 14 bases between them. The chain's CDR3 is CASSSGTQGETQYF. The CDR3 DNA reads TGCGCCAGCAGCTCCGGGACCCAGGGCGAGACCCAGTACTTC.

V gene TRBV28 combines with J gene TRBJ1-5; D might be TRBD1 (5 bases). V gave up 8 bases and J gave up 0 bases, with 14 bases separating them. Germline V gives CDR1 MDHEN, CDR2 SYDVKM. The CDR3 sequence is 15 residues long. The CDR3 coding sequence is TGTGCCAGCTTAAGGGGAAGGAATAGCAATCAGCCCCAGCATTTT. Its protein product is CASLRGRNSNQPQHF.